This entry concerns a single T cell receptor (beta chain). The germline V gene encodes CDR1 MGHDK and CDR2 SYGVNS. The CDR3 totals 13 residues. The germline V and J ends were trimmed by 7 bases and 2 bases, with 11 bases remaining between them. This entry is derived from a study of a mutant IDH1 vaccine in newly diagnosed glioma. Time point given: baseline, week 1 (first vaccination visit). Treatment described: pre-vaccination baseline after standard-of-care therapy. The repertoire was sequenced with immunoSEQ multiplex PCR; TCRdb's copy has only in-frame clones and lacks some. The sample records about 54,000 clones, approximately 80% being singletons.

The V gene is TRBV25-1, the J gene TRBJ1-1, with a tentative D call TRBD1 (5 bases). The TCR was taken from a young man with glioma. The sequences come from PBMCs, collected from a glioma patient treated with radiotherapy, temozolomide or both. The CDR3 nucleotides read TGTGCCAGCACAGGGACGGCAAACACTGAAGCTTTCTTT. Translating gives CASTGTANTEAFF.